These 25 T cell receptor beta chains were sequenced from one sample in a study of blood T cell repertoires in COVID-19. Profiled with immunoSEQ multiplex PCR; TCRdb holds only in-frame clones, not every one. The repertoire holds roughly 250,000 clones, 80% to 90% seen once, with approximately 4% in the top ten. The sequenced sample consisted of PBMCs or T cells enriched from blood (not recorded which). These TCRs come from a woman aged 25 to 39 who had recovered from COVID-19.

The chain is built from TRBV3-1 (or the pseudogene TRBV3-2) and TRBJ2-7; D might be TRBD1 (6 bases). Germline CDR1 is LGHDT and CDR2 is YNNKEL (reference sequence). This CDR3 region has 16 residues. Trimming shortened V by 4 bases and J by 6 bases, and 22 bases separated the two germline ends. DNA for the CDR3: TGTGCCAGCAGCCCCCCCGTCGCGGTCAGGGGATTCGAGCAGTACTTC. This encodes CASSPPVAVRGFEQYF.

This sequence joins TRBV9 and TRBJ1-4; D gene unclear. The CDR3 is made up of 14 amino acids. Looked up from germline, CDR1 is SGDLS and CDR2 is YYNGEE. Between the trimmed V and J ends, which lost 0 bases and 4 bases, there was a span of 7 bases. The CDR3 is CASSVDVSNEKLFF. The CDR3 DNA reads as TGTGCCAGCAGCGTAGACGTCAGTAATGAAAAACTGTTTTTT.

The chain links TRBV18 to TRBJ1-6; 7 bases agree with TRBD1. Trimming removed 3 bases from V and 4 bases from J; junction bases left unmatched: 3. The germline V gene has CDR1 KGHSH and CDR2 LQKENI. The length of the CDR3 is 15 residues. For the CDR3, the DNA is TGTGCCAGCTCACCCCCAGGGGGATATAATTCACCCCTCCACTTT. It codes for CASSPPGGYNSPLHF.

This chain links TRBV5-4 with TRBJ2-7, with 8 nucleotides matching TRBD1. V lost 5 bases and J lost 2; bases outside the gene matches: 3. The CDR3 has 13 amino acids. The germline gives CDR1 SGHNT, CDR2 YYREEE (reference sequence). CDR3 DNA sequence: TGTGCCAGCAGAGGACAGGGCGCCTACGAGCAGTACTTC. This codes for CASRGQGAYEQYF.

Details on this clone: At one boundary the junction diverges from the germline segment, which might be a read error. This sequence joins TRBV7-9 and TRBJ1-2; no firm D call. The CDR3 has 14 residues. Per germline, CDR1 SEHNR and CDR2 FQNEAQ (reference sequence). The CDR3, as DNA: TGTGCCAGCAGCTTAGGGGCATCTAATTATGGCTACACCTTC. Its protein is CASSLGASNYGYTF.

V is TRBV5-5 and J is TRBJ2-1; 8 bases match TRBD1. Trimming took 6 bases from V and 4 from J; bases not matched to a gene: 18. The CDR3 contains 18 residues. Germline loops: CDR1 SGHKS, CDR2 YYEKEE (reference sequence). CDR3 sequence (DNA): TGTGCCAGCACCCAATGGGGCACAGGACAGGGCGAGTACAATGAGCAGTTCTTC. Amino acid sequence: CASTQWGTGQGEYNEQFF. The full variable domain, rest sourced from reference TRBV5-5 and TRBJ2-1, is DAGVTQSPTHLIKTRGQQVTLRCSPISGHKSVSWYQQVLGQGPQFIFQYYEKEERGRGNFPDRFSARQFPNYSSELNVNALLLGDSALYLCASTQWGTGQGEYNEQFFGPGTRLTVL.

This rearrangement joins TRBV21-1 to TRBJ1-5; the D segment call TRBD1 is taken from the table without a DNA check. TRBV21-1 corresponds to a pseudogene. The CDR3 is 17 residues long. This chain's CDR3 is CASSKASPGQGKQPQHF. The CDR3 DNA reads TGTGCCAGCAGCAAAGCCTCACCGGGACAGGGTAAGCAGCCCCAGCATTTT.

As for this clone: The junction shows a germline mismatch at one end, possibly a read error. The chain employs TRBV4-1 and TRBJ1-1, with 9 bases fitting TRBD1. From germline, CDR1 is MGHRA and CDR2 YSYEKL. The CDR3 covers 14 residues. The chain's CDR3 is CASSQDWRDREVFF. In nucleotides, the CDR3 is TGCGCCAGCAGCCAAGACTGGAGGGACAGGGAAGTTTTCTTT.

The CDR3 bases are TGTGCCAGCAGCCAAGATTACTACAATGAGCAGTTCTTC. This sequence encodes CASSQDYYNEQFF. The V call is TRBV4-2, the J call TRBJ2-1; no reliable D call. CDR3 length equals 13 residues. Trimming shortened V by 0 bases and J by 3 bases, and 3 bases separated the two germline ends. Germline assignment: CDR1 LGHNA and CDR2 YNFKEQ.

About this clone: Distinct nucleotide sequences in the sample also encode this CDR3. This chain links TRBV2 with TRBJ2-7, with TRBD1 as a possible D gene (5 bases). This CDR3 has 12 amino acids. Deletions cut 3 bases from V and 3 bases from J, with 6 bases between. Germline V CDR1 and CDR2: SNHLY, FYNNEI. The CDR3 DNA follows: TGTGCCAGCAGTGATCAGGGCTACGAGCAGTACTTC. This translates into CASSDQGYEQYF. Full variable domain (missing parts from reference TRBV2 and TRBJ2-7): EPEVTQTPSHQVTQMGQEVILRCVPISNHLYFYWYRQILGQKVEFLVSFYNNEISEKSEIFDDQFSVERPDGSNFTLKIRSTKLEDSAMYFCASSDQGYEQYFGPGTRLTVT.

The chain recombines TRBV5-1 with TRBJ1-1; D is uncertain. Germline CDR1 is SGHRS and CDR2 is YFSETQ. Trimming shortened V by 1 base and J by 4 bases, and 14 bases separated the two germline ends. This CDR3 is 15 amino acids long. The CDR3 region is CASSLPWGGTTEAFF. CDR3 DNA sequence: TGCGCCAGCAGCTTGCCATGGGGAGGCACCACTGAAGCTTTCTTT.

In its sample, this clone was seen once. This chain connects TRBV21-1 to TRBJ1-5; the table's D call of TRBD1 was not tested on the DNA. TRBV21-1 counts as a pseudogene. This CDR3 is built from 19 residues. The CDR3 protein is CASSKIGTGGYYSNQPQHF. CDR3 coding DNA: TGTGCCAGCAGCAAAATTGGGACAGGGGGTTATTATAGCAATCAGCCCCAGCATTTT.

The chain is built from TRBV5-4 and TRBJ1-2; 9 positions agree with TRBD1. The CDR3 consists of 13 residues. Trimming removed 4 bases from V and 8 bases from J; junction bases left unmatched: 6. Germline CDR1 reads SGHNT; CDR2 reads YYREEE (reference sequence). The DNA for the CDR3 is TGTGCCAGCAGCGAGGACAGGGGATCGGGCTACACCTTC. Translated: CASSEDRGSGYTF.

In this sample, this clone turned up once. The chain employs TRBV15 and TRBJ2-4; 7 bases fit TRBD1. The V gene's germline CDR1 is LNHNV and CDR2 YYDKDF (reference sequence). With 6 bases clipped from V and 6 bases from J, the junction kept 17 bases outside the gene matches. The length of the CDR3 is 17 residues. Here the CDR3 DNA reads TGTGCCACCAGTCCCTCCTTGATAGGGGGCGAAGGAAACATTCAGTACTTC. This codes for CATSPSLIGGEGNIQYF.

V is TRBV7-9 and J is TRBJ1-4, with TRBD1 matching over 7 bases. V lost 5 bases, J lost 5 bases, and 11 bases stayed unmatched. The germline CDR1 and CDR2 sequences are SEHNR and FQNEAQ (reference sequence). This CDR3 is 16 amino acids long. CDR3 loop: CASSPRQDRINEKLFF. In DNA form, the CDR3 reads TGTGCCAGCAGCCCACGACAGGACAGGATAAATGAAAAACTGTTTTTT.

The CDR3 DNA is TGTGCCAGCAGTTTGAGGGAACTAGCGGGGTTCACAGATACGCAGTATTTT. Translating it yields CASSLRELAGFTDTQYF. V usage is TRBV27 and J usage is TRBJ2-3; 10 bases are a match to TRBD2. The CDR3 totals 17 residues. CDR1 is MNHEY and CDR2 is SMNVEV in the germline V gene (reference sequence). V trimming: 3 bases; J trimming: 2 bases; junction bases outside the gene matches: 8.

This clone turned up a few times. The V and J genes are TRBV18 and TRBJ2-1, with a tentative D call TRBD1 (6 bases). This CDR3 has 11 residues. The germline gives CDR1 KGHSH, CDR2 LQKENI. V lost 5 bases to trimming and J lost 8 bases, with 7 bases between them. The chain's CDR3 is CASSGGDEQFF. In DNA form, the CDR3 reads TGTGCCAGCTCAGGGGGCGATGAGCAGTTCTTC.

The rearrangement joins TRBV7-3 to TRBJ2-7; TRBD1 matches at 10 bases. The V segment lost 3 bases and the J segment 6 bases; nucleotides outside the gene matches: 2. The germline V gene has CDR1 SGHTA and CDR2 FQGTGA. This CDR3 is built from 13 residues. CDR3 DNA: TGTGCCAGCAGCTTTGGACAGGGGGTCGAGCAGTACTTC. Translated, it gives CASSFGQGVEQYF.

The chain joins TRBV10-3 to TRBJ2-6; 11 nucleotides align to TRBD1. The CDR3 spans 18 residues. After removal of 6 bases from V and 4 bases from J, the junction contained 11 bases not matched to a gene. The germline gives CDR1 ENHRY, CDR2 SYGVKD. This CDR3 reads CAIRPAGQGAGGANVLTF. Written as DNA, the CDR3 is TGTGCCATCAGACCTGCCGGACAGGGGGCGGGAGGGGCCAACGTCCTGACTTTC.

This clone has only a few counts. J is TRBJ1-1 and V is TRBV28; weak D call: TRBD1 (6 bases). The CDR3 extends over 13 amino acids. Germline V gives CDR1 MDHEN, CDR2 SYDVKM. With 7 bases removed from V and 4 bases from J, the gap between germline ends came to 13 bases. The CDR3 coding sequence is TGTGCCAGCAAGTCAGGGGTGAGCACTGAAGCTTTCTTT. Translating it yields CASKSGVSTEAFF.

The chain couples TRBV29-1 to TRBJ2-1; 7 nucleotides match TRBD1. Germline CDR1 is SQVTM and CDR2 is ANQGSEA. The CDR3 covers 14 residues. V lost 3 bases to trimming and J lost 3 bases; unmatched junction nucleotides: 5. CDR3 protein: CSVDTGTVYNEQFF. CDR3 nucleotides: TGCAGCGTTGATACCGGGACAGTCTACAATGAGCAGTTCTTC.

The chain joins TRBV27 to TRBJ1-2; 8 positions agree with TRBD1. V trimming: 4 bases; J trimming: 7 bases; junction bases outside the gene matches: 8. Germline CDR1 reads MNHEY; CDR2 reads SMNVEV (reference sequence). The CDR3 has 14 amino acids. The CDR3 DNA follows: TGTGCCAGCAGTTCCCCAGGGGGCTTTGTTGGCTACACCTTC. Amino acid sequence: CASSSPGGFVGYTF.

This clone was observed at least ten times. The rearrangement uses TRBV6-4 and TRBJ2-3, with 9 nucleotides matching TRBD2. This CDR3 spans 15 amino acids. V lost 4 bases, J lost 4 bases, and 6 bases stayed unmatched. Germline CDR1 is MRHNA and CDR2 is SNTAGT. CDR3: CASSADSGSADTQYF. The CDR3 DNA reads as TGTGCCAGCAGTGCCGATAGCGGGAGCGCAGATACGCAGTATTTT.

The chain is built from TRBV11-2 and TRBJ1-2; D may be TRBD1 (6 bases). V lost 2 bases, J lost 8 bases, and 12 bases lay in between. The CDR3 spans 13 residues. The germline gives CDR1 SGHAT, CDR2 FQNNGV. DNA of the CDR3: TGTGCCAGCAGCTTAAATAAGGGGGTCGGCTACACCTTC. As protein: CASSLNKGVGYTF. The whole variable domain, remainder taken from reference TRBV11-2 and TRBJ1-2, is EAGVAQSPRYKIIEKRQSVAFWCNPISGHATLYWYQQILGQGPKLLIQFQNNGVVDDSQLPKDRFSAERLKGVDSTLKIQPAKLEDSAVYLCASSLNKGVGYTFGSGTRLTVV.

CDR3 in amino acids: CASSLGQGHQPQHF. The CDR3 bases are TGTGCCAGCAGCCTGGGACAGGGGCATCAGCCCCAGCATTTT. This chain connects TRBV28 to TRBJ1-5; 10 nucleotides line up with TRBD1. Germline V lookup: CDR1 MDHEN, CDR2 SYDVKM. The CDR3 covers 14 residues. With V trimmed by 6 bases and J by 5 bases, 4 bases remained unmatched. Full variable domain (rest looked up from reference TRBV28 and TRBJ1-5): DVKVTQSSRYLVKRTGEKVFLECVQDMDHENMFWYRQDPGLGLRLIYFSYDVKMKEKGDIPEGYSVSREKKERFSLILESASTNQTSMYLCASSLGQGHQPQHFGDGTRLSIL.